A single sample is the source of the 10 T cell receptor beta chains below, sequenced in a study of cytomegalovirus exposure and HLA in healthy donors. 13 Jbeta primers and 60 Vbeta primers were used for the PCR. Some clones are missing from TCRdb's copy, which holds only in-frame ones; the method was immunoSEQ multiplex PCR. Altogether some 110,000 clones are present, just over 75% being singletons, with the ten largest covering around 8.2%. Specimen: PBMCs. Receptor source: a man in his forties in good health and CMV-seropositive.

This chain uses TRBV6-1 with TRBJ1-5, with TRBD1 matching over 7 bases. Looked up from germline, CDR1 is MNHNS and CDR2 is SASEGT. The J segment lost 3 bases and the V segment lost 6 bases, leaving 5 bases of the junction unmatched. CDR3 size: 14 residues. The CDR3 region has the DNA TGTGCCAGCAGGGAGGGACAGTTCAATCAGCCCCAGCATTTT. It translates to CASREGQFNQPQHF.

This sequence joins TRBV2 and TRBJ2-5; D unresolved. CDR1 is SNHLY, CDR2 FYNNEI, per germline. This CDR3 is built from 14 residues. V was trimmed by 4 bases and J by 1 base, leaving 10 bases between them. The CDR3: CASSVRNSQETQYF. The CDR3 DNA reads TGTGCCAGCAGTGTGAGAAACAGCCAAGAGACCCAGTACTTC. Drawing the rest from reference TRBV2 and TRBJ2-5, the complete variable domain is EPEVTQTPSHQVTQMGQEVILRCVPISNHLYFYWYRQILGQKVEFLVSFYNNEISEKSEIFDDQFSVERPDGSNFTLKIRSTKLEDSAMYFCASSVRNSQETQYFGPGTRLLVL.

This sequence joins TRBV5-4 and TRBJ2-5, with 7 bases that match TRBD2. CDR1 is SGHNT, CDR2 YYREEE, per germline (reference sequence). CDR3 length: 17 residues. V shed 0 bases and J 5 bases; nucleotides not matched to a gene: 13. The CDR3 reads CASSLGQGAGTGETQYF. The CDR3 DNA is TGTGCCAGCAGCTTGGGGCAGGGAGCGGGGACGGGTGAGACCCAGTACTTC.

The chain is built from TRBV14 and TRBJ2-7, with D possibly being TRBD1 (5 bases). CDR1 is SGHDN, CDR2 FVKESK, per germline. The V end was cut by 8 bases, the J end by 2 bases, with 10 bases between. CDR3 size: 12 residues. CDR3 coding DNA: TGTGCCAGCCAGGACATGGCCTACGAGCAGTACTTC. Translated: CASQDMAYEQYF.

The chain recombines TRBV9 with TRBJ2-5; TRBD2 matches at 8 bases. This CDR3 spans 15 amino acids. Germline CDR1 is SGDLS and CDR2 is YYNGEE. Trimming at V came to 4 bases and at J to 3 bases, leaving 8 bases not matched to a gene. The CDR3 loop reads CASSSRGSGEETQYF. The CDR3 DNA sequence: TGTGCCAGCAGCTCCCGGGGTAGCGGGGAAGAGACCCAGTACTTC. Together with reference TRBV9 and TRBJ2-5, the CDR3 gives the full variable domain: DSGVTQTPKHLITATGQRVTLRCSPRSGDLSVYWYQQSLDQGLQFLIQYYNGEERAKGNILERFSAQQFPDLHSELNLSSLELGDSALYFCASSSRGSGEETQYFGPGTRLLVL.

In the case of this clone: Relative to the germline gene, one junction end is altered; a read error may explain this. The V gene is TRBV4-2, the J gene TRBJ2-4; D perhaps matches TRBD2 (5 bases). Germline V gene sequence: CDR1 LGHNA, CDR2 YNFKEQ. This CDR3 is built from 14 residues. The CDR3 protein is CASSQGPGGNSQYF. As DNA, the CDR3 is TGTGCCAGCAGCCAAGGTCCTGGAGGAAACAGTCAGTACTTC.

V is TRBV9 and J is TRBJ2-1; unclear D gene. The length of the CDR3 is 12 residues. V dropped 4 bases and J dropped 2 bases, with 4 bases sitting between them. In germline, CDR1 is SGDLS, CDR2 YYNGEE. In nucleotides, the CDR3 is TGTGCCAGCAGCTCTACCTACAATGAGCAGTTCTTC. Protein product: CASSSTYNEQFF.

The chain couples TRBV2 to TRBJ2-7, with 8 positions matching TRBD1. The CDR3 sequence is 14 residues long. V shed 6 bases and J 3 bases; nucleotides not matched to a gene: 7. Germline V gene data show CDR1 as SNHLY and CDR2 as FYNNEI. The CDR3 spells CASSSQGQGYEQYF. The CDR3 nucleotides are TGTGCCAGCAGCTCCCAAGGACAGGGCTACGAGCAGTACTTC. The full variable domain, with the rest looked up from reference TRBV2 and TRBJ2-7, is EPEVTQTPSHQVTQMGQEVILRCVPISNHLYFYWYRQILGQKVEFLVSFYNNEISEKSEIFDDQFSVERPDGSNFTLKIRSTKLEDSAMYFCASSSQGQGYEQYFGPGTRLTVT.

CDR3 sequence reads: CASSIGRNFYGYTF. The CDR3 nucleotides are TGTGCCAGTAGTATAGGTAGAAATTTCTATGGCTACACCTTC. The chain employs TRBV19 and TRBJ1-2; no firm D call. The CDR3 runs to 14 residues. Trimming removed 1 base from V and 4 bases from J, with 10 bases in between. Germline V lookup: CDR1 LNHDA, CDR2 SQIVND (reference sequence).

The CDR3 loop is CAWGGGDRGTQHF. The CDR3 nucleotides are TGTGCCTGGGGAGGAGGGGACCGCGGCACCCAGCATTTT. The chain carries TRBV30 and TRBJ1-5; perhaps TRBD1 as D (5 bases). V gave up 5 bases and J gave up 11 bases, with 19 bases separating them. The CDR3 consists of 13 residues. CDR1 is GTSNPN, CDR2 SVGIG, per germline (reference sequence). The full variable domain, completed using reference TRBV30 and TRBJ1-5, is SQTIHQWPATLVQPVGSPLSLECTVEGTSNPNLYWYRQAAGRGLQLLFYSVGIGQISSEVPQNLSASRPQDRQFILSSKKLLLSDSGFYLCAWGGGDRGTQHFGDGTRLSIL.